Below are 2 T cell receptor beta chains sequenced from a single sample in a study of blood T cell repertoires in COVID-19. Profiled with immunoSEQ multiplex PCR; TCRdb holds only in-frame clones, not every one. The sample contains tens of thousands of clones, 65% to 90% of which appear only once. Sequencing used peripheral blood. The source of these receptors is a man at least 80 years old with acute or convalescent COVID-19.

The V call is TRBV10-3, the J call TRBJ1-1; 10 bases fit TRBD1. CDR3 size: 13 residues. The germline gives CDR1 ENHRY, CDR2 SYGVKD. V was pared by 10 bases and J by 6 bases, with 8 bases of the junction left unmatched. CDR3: CATRQGALAEAFF. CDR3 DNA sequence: TGTGCCACGCGACAGGGGGCCCTCGCTGAAGCTTTCTTT.

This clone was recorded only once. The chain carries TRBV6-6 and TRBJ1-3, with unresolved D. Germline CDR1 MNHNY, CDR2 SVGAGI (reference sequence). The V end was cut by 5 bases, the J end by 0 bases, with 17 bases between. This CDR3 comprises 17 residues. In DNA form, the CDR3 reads TGTGCCAGCAGTCCCCTGGCGGCCCTACTCTCTGGAAACACCATATATTTT. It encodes CASSPLAALLSGNTIYF.